The rows below give T cell receptor beta chains drawn from one sample of a study of a mutant IDH1 vaccine in newly diagnosed glioma. Only in-frame clones appear in the TCRdb table, and some are missing; sequencing was by immunoSEQ multiplex PCR. The sample contains about 36,000 clones, more than 80% of which appear only once. No antigen has been assigned to these receptors. The source was PBMCs, collected from a glioma patient whose treatment included an IDH1 peptide vaccine. These receptors originate from a man between 50 and 59 years old with glioma. The CDR3 runs from the conserved cysteine through the conserved F or W. D genes are given only for firm matches. Clone size appears in some rows only: once, few, many, or a class for an expanded clone.

V,J,length,D,size,CDR3,DNA
TRBV6-4,TRBJ2-3,15,TRBD2,medium-sized,CASSLTSGTGDTQYF,TGTGCCAGCAGCCTGACTAGCGGGACGGGAGATACGCAGTATTTT
TRBV18,TRBJ2-1,13,.,.,CASSPPSSREQFF,TGTGCCAGCTCACCACCAAGCTCGCGGGAGCAGTTCTTC
TRBV10-3,TRBJ2-1,16,TRBD2,.,CAISESGLASINEQFF,TGTGCCATCAGTGAGTCGGGACTAGCGTCGATAAATGAGCAGTTCTTC
TRBV9,TRBJ1-1,17,TRBD1,once,CASSAEILTGGGTEAFF,TGTGCCAGCAGCGCCGAAATACTGACAGGGGGCGGGACTGAAGCTTTCTTT
TRBV6-5,TRBJ1-1,13,.,.,CASSYRDGSEAFF,TGTGCCAGCAGTTACAGGGACGGAAGCGAAGCTTTCTTT
TRBV4-3,TRBJ2-3,15,.,once,CASSLRGYGTDTQYF,TGCGCCAGCAGCCTAAGGGGGTATGGCACAGATACGCAGTATTTT
TRBV27,TRBJ2-7,15,.,.,CASSLTPEPVYEQYF,TGTGCCAGCAGTTTAACCCCCGAGCCCGTCTACGAGCAGTACTTC
TRBV28,TRBJ1-1,13,.,once,CASSGPMNTEAFF,TGTGCCAGCTCCGGGCCCATGAACACTGAAGCTTTCTTT
TRBV27,TRBJ1-2,14,TRBD1,.,CASSPRQGVYGYTF,TGTGCCAGCAGTCCCCGACAGGGGGTCTATGGCTACACCTTC
TRBV7-9,TRBJ1-5,15,TRBD1,few,CASSPGQGLDQPQHF,TGTGCCAGCAGCCCCGGACAGGGTCTCGATCAGCCCCAGCATTTT
TRBV2,TRBJ2-7,14,TRBD2,.,CARRLAGGSYEQYF,TGTGCCAGACGGTTAGCGGGGGGCTCCTACGAGCAGTACTTC
TRBV30,TRBJ1-2,13,.,.,CAWSASPNYGYTF,TGTGCCTGGAGTGCCTCTCCTAACTATGGCTACACCTTC
TRBV6-5,TRBJ1-1,14,.,few,CASSYRGRGAEAFF,TGTGCCAGCAGTTACCGAGGACGGGGAGCTGAAGCTTTCTTT
TRBV5-6,TRBJ2-6,16,TRBD2,.,CASRFQSGAGANVLTF,TGTGCCAGCAGATTCCAAAGCGGGGCTGGGGCCAACGTCCTGACTTTC
TRBV28,TRBJ1-1,15,TRBD1,.,CASSSPGGQHTEAFF,TGTGCCAGCAGTTCCCCCGGGGGACAGCACACTGAAGCTTTCTTT
TRBV5-6,TRBJ2-7,13,.,once,CASTYSASYEQYF,TGTGCCAGCACCTATTCAGCTTCCTACGAGCAGTACTTC
TRBV7-8,TRBJ1-5,16,.,.,CASSLVAQYNNQPQHF,TGTGCCAGCAGCTTAGTTGCCCAGTATAACAATCAGCCCCAGCATTTT
TRBV19,TRBJ1-2,15,TRBD1,.,CASSATGQQIYGYTF,TGTGCCAGTAGTGCCACGGGACAGCAAATCTATGGCTACACCTTC
TRBV4-1,TRBJ2-7,14,TRBD1,.,CASSQRTGNYEQYF,TGCGCCAGCAGCCAGAGGACAGGAAACTACGAGCAGTACTTC
TRBV28,TRBJ1-1,12,.,few,CASTRWGTEAFF,TGTGCCAGCACCCGTTGGGGCACTGAAGCTTTCTTT
TRBV13,TRBJ1-1,13,TRBD1,.,CASRSGGVTEAFF,TGTGCCAGCCGCTCAGGGGGAGTCACTGAAGCTTTCTTT
TRBV7-9,TRBJ1-2,14,TRBD1,.,CASSLEGQAPGYTF,TGTGCCAGCAGCTTAGAGGGACAGGCGCCTGGCTACACCTTC
TRBV6-6,TRBJ1-5,15,TRBD1,.,CASSYSQGARQPQHF,TGTGCCAGCAGTTACTCGCAGGGGGCTCGGCAGCCCCAGCATTTT
TRBV9,TRBJ2-3,16,.,.,CASSVVPLARTDTQYF,TGTGCCAGCAGCGTAGTCCCCCTGGCCAGAACAGATACGCAGTATTTT
TRBV4-3,TRBJ2-7,15,.,.,CASSQDLLRGGEQYF,TGCGCCAGCAGCCAAGACCTCCTCAGGGGAGGCGAGCAGTACTTC
TRBV5-8,TRBJ2-7,15,.,few,CASTSPPRQTYEQYF,TGTGCCAGCACTAGCCCTCCCAGGCAAACCTACGAGCAGTACTTC
TRBV5-1,TRBJ1-2,15,TRBD1,few,CASSLDGTGPYGYTF,TGCGCCAGCAGCTTGGACGGGACAGGACCCTATGGCTACACCTTC
TRBV7-9,TRBJ1-3,12,.,.,CASRASGNTIYF,TGTGCCAGCAGGGCCTCTGGAAACACCATATATTTT
TRBV6-6,TRBJ2-1,11,.,.,CASSLGNEQFF,TGTGCCAGCAGTTTAGGGAATGAGCAGTTCTTC
TRBV9,TRBJ2-6,15,.,.,CASSATGSGANVLTF,TGTGCCAGCAGCGCAACAGGGTCTGGGGCCAACGTCCTGACTTTC
TRBV19,TRBJ1-5,16,.,.,CASRIGLAGVNQPQHF,TGTGCCAGTAGGATCGGGTTAGCAGGGGTCAATCAGCCCCAGCATTTT
TRBV6-6,TRBJ2-1,16,.,.,CASSYSEGRPPNEQFF,TGTGCCAGCAGTTACTCGGAGGGTCGCCCCCCCAATGAGCAGTTCTTC
TRBV15,TRBJ2-7,14,TRBD1,.,CATSPGQEAYEQYF,TGTGCCACCAGTCCGGGACAGGAAGCCTACGAGCAGTACTTC
TRBV18,TRBJ1-1,13,.,.,CASSGGKGTEAFF,TGTGCCAGCTCCGGGGGGAAGGGGACTGAAGCTTTCTTT
TRBV2,TRBJ1-3,15,.,.,CASSLGSGLENTIYF,TGTGCCAGCAGCCTGGGCAGTGGGTTAGAAAACACCATATATTTT
TRBV7-9,TRBJ1-2,14,TRBD1,few,CASSTGTGNYGYTF,TGTGCCAGCAGCACCGGGACAGGGAACTATGGCTACACCTTC
TRBV9,TRBJ2-4,13,.,.,CASSVDTKDIQYF,TGTGCCAGCAGCGTGGACACTAAGGACATTCAGTACTTC
TRBV11-2,TRBJ1-1,14,TRBD1,.,CASSNTGDGTEAFF,TGTGCCAGCAGCAATACAGGGGACGGGACTGAAGCTTTCTTT